The present TCR beta chain was sequenced within a study of cytomegalovirus exposure and HLA in healthy donors. Study-level points and caveats: In a later analysis, TCR beta V- and J-gene trimming was associated with a missense DCLRE1C variant.

To note about this clone: Its antigen is as yet unknown.

In the PCR, 60 Vbeta and 13 Jbeta primers were used. The repertoire was sequenced with immunoSEQ multiplex PCR; TCRdb's copy has only in-frame clones and lacks some. The data show over 150,000 clones, 78% seen once. Losses at the gene ends were 2 bases for V and 1 base for J; bases not matched to a gene: 6. The germline V gene encodes CDR1 MNHEY and CDR2 SVGAGI. CDR3 length equals 16 residues. This sequence joins TRBV6-5 and TRBJ2-7; the match to TRBD2 covers 9 bases. The sample was PBMCs. The TCR was taken from a woman aged 45-59 years in good health and CMV-seropositive. CDR3 region: CASSYQSSGASYEQYF. CDR3 nucleotide sequence: TGTGCCAGCAGTTACCAATCTAGCGGGGCGTCCTACGAGCAGTACTTC.